Listed here are 13 T cell receptor beta chains from one sample, sequenced in a study of T cells in Graves' hyperthyroidism and ophthalmopathy. Amplification yielded TCR beta CDR3 regions, with RNA transcripts as the source. TCR CDR3 regions were first amplified by RT-PCR with HTBI primers. TCRdb re-derived calls from the multiplex PCR reads in MiXCR, one entry per CDR3 protein. The sample lists some 270,000 distinct CDR3 sequences; 13% were seen once. Sequenced input: blood. Source of these receptors: a woman aged 25 to 39 with Graves' hyperthyroidism that later progressed to Graves' ophthalmopathy.

In this sample, this clonotype turned up a few times. A read error may explain this, as a much larger clone is one base away. The chain has TRBV20-1 and TRBJ2-1; D is possibly TRBD2 (6 bases). Trimming shortened V by 5 bases and J by 6 bases, and 17 bases separated the two germline ends. There are 14 residues in the CDR3. CDR1 and CDR2 (germline): DFQATT, SNEGSKA (reference sequence). The CDR3 DNA follows: TGCAGTGCTCGGGGGTATCTCGGAGCCAATGAGCAGTTCTTC. Its protein is CSARGYLGANEQFF.

The gene calls are TRBV15 and TRBJ2-7; 8 bases agree with TRBD1. The CDR3 is 15 residues long. In germline, CDR1 is LNHNV, CDR2 YYDKDF (reference sequence). The V and J ends lost 1 base and 2 bases, in that order; junction bases with no gene match: 4. CDR3 bases: TGTGCCACCAGCAGAGTCCGACAGGGGACCTACGAGCAGTACTTC. Protein: CATSRVRQGTYEQYF.

This clonotype has a handful of counts. This chain uses TRBV5-8 with TRBJ2-3, with TRBD2 matching 12 bases. Per germline, CDR1 SGHTS and CDR2 YDEGEE. V trimming: 4 bases; J trimming: 4 bases; junction bases outside the gene matches: 4. The length of the CDR3 is 15 residues. CDR3 sequence: CASSIRLAGADTQYF. DNA for the CDR3: TGTGCCAGCAGCATTAGACTAGCGGGAGCAGATACGCAGTATTTT. Variable domain in full (rest from reference TRBV5-8 and TRBJ2-3): EAGVTQSPTHLIKTRGQQATLRCSPISGHTSVYWYQQALGLGLQFLLWYDEGEERNRGNFPPRFSGRQFPNYSSELNVNALELEDSALYLCASSIRLAGADTQYFGPGTRLTVL.

J is TRBJ1-6 and V is TRBV15; TRBD1 matches at 7 bases. The CDR3 runs 16 residues. The germline CDR1 and CDR2 sequences are LNHNV and YYDKDF (reference sequence). The trim removed 0 bases at V and 9 bases at J, leaving 8 bases unmatched. This CDR3 is CATSRDLAGGGSPLHF. The CDR3 nucleotides are TGTGCCACCAGCAGAGATCTGGCAGGGGGAGGTTCACCCCTCCACTTT. The variable domain in full, completed from reference TRBV15 and TRBJ1-6, reads DAMVIQNPRYQVTQFGKPVTLSCSQTLNHNVMYWYQQKSSQAPKLLFHYYDKDFNNEADTPDNFQSRRPNTSFCFLDIRSPGLGDTAMYLCATSRDLAGGGSPLHFGNGTRLTVT.

In this sample, this clonotype turned up many times. V and J are TRBV24-1 and TRBJ2-1; the D gene is possibly TRBD1 (6 bases). The CDR3 contains 15 residues. In germline, CDR1 is KGHDR, CDR2 SFDVKD. V gave up 1 base and J gave up 7 bases, with 13 bases separating them. The CDR3 sequence: CATSDLGRGWNEQFF. The CDR3 nucleotides are TGTGCCACCAGTGATTTAGGCAGGGGATGGAATGAGCAGTTCTTC.

The V gene is TRBV18, the J gene TRBJ2-3, with 9 bases lining up with TRBD1. The CDR3 has 16 residues. The V gene end was trimmed by 3 bases and the J gene end by 5 bases; junction bases not matched to a gene: 9. CDR1 is KGHSH, CDR2 LQKENI, per germline. For the CDR3, the DNA is TGTGCCAGCTCACCCCCGACAGGGGGTGAAGGAGATACGCAGTATTTT. Protein: CASSPPTGGEGDTQYF. The entire variable domain, with the rest obtained from reference TRBV18 and TRBJ2-3, is as follows: NAGVMQNPRHLVRRRGQEARLRCSPMKGHSHVYWYRQLPEEGLKFMVYLQKENIIDESGMPKERFSAEFPKEGPSILRIQQVVRGDSAAYFCASSPPTGGEGDTQYFGPGTRLTVL.

This clonotype has at least ten counts. The chain joins TRBV6-1 to TRBJ1-1; 9 bases map to TRBD1. J lost 11 bases, V lost 9 bases, and 7 bases had no gene match. Germline V CDR1 and CDR2: MNHNS, SASEGT. The CDR3 contains 11 residues. This CDR3 reads CASGQGTGAFF. The CDR3, as DNA: TGTGCCAGTGGCCAGGGGACAGGGGCTTTCTTT.

In this sample, this clonotype turned up once. Possible read error: a much larger clone is one base away. The V call is TRBV7-8, the J call TRBJ2-3; 7 bases fit TRBD2. The germline V gene has CDR1 SGHVS and CDR2 FQNEAQ. The CDR3 is made up of 15 amino acids. This chain's CDR3 is CANSLDTSATDTQYF. CDR3 DNA: TGTGCCAACAGCTTAGATACTAGCGCCACAGATACGCAGTATTTT. The full variable domain, completed using reference TRBV7-8 and TRBJ2-3, is GAGVSQSPRYKVAKRGQDVALRCDPISGHVSLFWYQQALGQGPEFLTYFQNEAQLDKSGLPSDRFFAERPEGSVSTLKIQRTQQEDSAVYLCANSLDTSATDTQYFGPGTRLTVL.

The table lists this clonotype with many counts. The J gene is TRBJ2-7, the V gene TRBV11-2; D is possibly TRBD1 (5 bases). This CDR3 spans 12 amino acids. Germline CDR1 SGHAT, CDR2 FQNNGV. V lost 5 bases and J lost 3, with 8 bases in between. The CDR3 nucleotides read TGTGCCAGCAGCCTGACAGTCTACGAGCAGTACTTC. Protein product: CASSLTVYEQYF.

This clonotype was seen a few times. The gene calls are TRBV7-6 and TRBJ2-3, with TRBD2 identical over 9 bases. CDR1 is SGHVS and CDR2 is FNYEAQ in the germline V gene. V shed 8 bases, J shed 6 bases, and the junction held 9 bases outside the gene matches. This CDR3 comprises 14 residues. The CDR3 nucleotides are TGTGCCAGCTTAGCGGGAGAGGGGGACGATACGCAGTATTTT. Amino acids: CASLAGEGDDTQYF.

This clonotype was counted ten times or more. The chain combines TRBV4-1 with TRBJ1-1; D possibly corresponds to TRBD1 (5 bases). This CDR3 spans 14 amino acids. V shed 2 bases and J shed 6 bases, with 13 bases lying between them. In germline, CDR1 is MGHRA, CDR2 YSYEKL. CDR3 sequence (DNA): TGCGCCAGCAGCCAATATCAGGGTACGGCTGAAGCTTTCTTT. Protein sequence: CASSQYQGTAEAFF.

Only a few counts were recorded for this clonotype. A much larger clone differs from this one at a single base, so this may be a read error. V is TRBV28 and J is TRBJ2-3; TRBD2 agrees at 12 bases. Trimming at V came to 4 bases and at J to 5 bases, leaving 13 bases not matched to a gene. The CDR3 extends over 18 amino acids. Germline V CDR1 and CDR2: MDHEN, SYDVKM. The CDR3 reads CASSSRPGASGRGDTQYF. For the CDR3, the DNA is TGTGCCAGCAGTTCCCGCCCCGGGGCTAGCGGGAGGGGAGATACGCAGTATTTT. Together with reference TRBV28 and TRBJ2-3, the CDR3 gives the full variable domain: DVKVTQSSRYLVKRTGEKVFLECVQDMDHENMFWYRQDPGLGLRLIYFSYDVKMKEKGDIPEGYSVSREKKERFSLILESASTNQTSMYLCASSSRPGASGRGDTQYFGPGTRLTVL.

Comments on this clonotype: Just one base apart from a much larger clone, this may be a read error. In DNA form, the CDR3 reads TGTGCCAGCAGTTCCCAAGCATTATCGGGTGGCTACACCTTC. Translated, it gives CASSSQALSGGYTF. The rearrangement links TRBV28 to TRBJ1-2; D unclear. CDR3 length: 14 amino acids. Germline V gives CDR1 MDHEN, CDR2 SYDVKM. Deletions cut 4 bases from V and 7 bases from J, with 16 bases between.